This T cell receptor (beta chain) was retrieved from a study of T-cell memory formation after mild COVID-19. TCRdb passed the 5' RACE reads through MiXCR, listing each CDR3 protein once. The sample consists of a few hundred thousand distinct CDR3 sequences, around 30% of them appearing once. The germline CDR1 and CDR2 sequences are MNHEY and SVGAGI. After removal of 5 bases from V and 1 base from J, the junction contained 11 bases not matched to a gene. The CDR3 contains 17 residues. Sequenced material: PBMCs or a T cell subset sorted from them (not recorded which). V is TRBV6-5 and J is TRBJ1-1; 9 nucleotides match TRBD1. The receptor comes from an adult woman who had mild COVID-19 (a few samples of this study predate the infection). Cell type and time point are not known. The DNA of the CDR3 is TGTGCCAGCAGTCGATCGGGGACAGGGAGAGGGAACACTGAAGCTTTCTTT. Amino acids: CASSRSGTGRGNTEAFF.